This T cell receptor beta chain was found in a study of T cell repertoires in cytomegalovirus infection. About the research overall: Evidence of both CMV infection and a matching HLA type came from public TCR beta signatures.

Using its own MiXCR run on the reads, TCRdb lists one record per CDR3 protein. The profile covers fewer than 350,000 distinct CDR3 sequences, with more than 8% appearing a single time and around 4% taken by the ten largest. This clonotype came up a few times. Between the trimmed V and J ends, which lost 6 bases and 3 bases, there was a span of 17 bases. This CDR3 is 15 amino acids long. Germline-derived CDR1 and CDR2 are SGHNT and YENEEA. The sequenced sample consisted of PBMCs. The receptor was isolated from a human donor in good health (CMV status not recorded). Some clones in this sample may be carry-over from other donors' samples. This sequence joins TRBV11-3 and TRBJ1-2; D call uncertain. CDR3 residues: CASSSPPPLDYGYTF. The CDR3 region has the DNA TGTGCCAGCAGTTCCCCTCCCCCACTTGACTATGGCTACACCTTC.